Sequencing of this T cell receptor beta chain was carried out in a study of shared clonotypes between healthy human individuals. As for the study in general: CD4 naive and CD4 memory each took three plates per donor, while CD8 naive took two and CD8 memory one.

Original processing methods: ImmunoSEQ only sent back junction sequences with no quality scores, so filtering was done differently. Profiled with immunoSEQ multiplex PCR; TCRdb holds only in-frame clones, not every one. V and J calls and clone size follow that table, whereas D and trimming were derived from the DNA. The sample yields approximately 2.4 million clones, 90% to 96% seen once. Study-wide points: Roughly 5.3% of naive CD4 clonotypes were common to several donors.

The split of CD4+ cells yielded CD45RA+ naive and CD45RA-negative memory subsets. On this clone itself: The antigen is undetermined.

The clonotype originates from a man between 18 and 29 years old in good health. Sequenced material: naive CD4+ T cells sorted from blood. The subset: CD45RA+ positively selected.

The CDR3 DNA reads as TGTGCCAGTAGTTCAACTCGACTAAGCGGGACGCTAAGGCAGTACTTC. Protein sequence: CASSSTRLSGTLRQYF. The rearrangement joins TRBV19 to TRBJ2-7; 7 positions agree with TRBD2. Unmatched junction bases numbered 19, after V lost 5 bases and J lost 9 bases. Germline V gives CDR1 LNHDA, CDR2 SQIVND (reference sequence). The length of the CDR3 is 16 residues.